This T cell receptor beta chain emerged from a study of early T cells in non-severe SARS-CoV-2 infection. The study, taken as a whole, reports: Database matching using VDJdb favored anti-spike CD8 responses, with private and CD4 specificities left missing.

Via MiXCR, TCRdb re-called the 5' RACE reads, giving one row per CDR3 protein. Among about 92,000 distinct CDR3 sequences listed, under 15% were seen once. With respect to this clonotype: Its antigen is not identified.

The specimen was whole blood. The receptor was isolated from an adult who was a healthcare worker with PCR-confirmed SARS-CoV-2 infection or an uninfected control (not recorded which).

The CDR3 region is CASSPDSYTEAFF. The CDR3 DNA is TGTGCCAGCAGCCCTGACTCCTACACTGAAGCTTTCTTT. The genes are TRBV28 and TRBJ1-1; D is undetermined. Trimming shortened V by 6 bases and J by 3 bases, and 11 bases separated the two germline ends. The length of the CDR3 is 13 residues. From germline, CDR1 is MDHEN and CDR2 SYDVKM.